A selection of T cell receptor beta chains follows, all from one sample in a study of T cell repertoires in cytomegalovirus infection. The antigens these receptors bind are not known. TCRdb reprocessed the reads via MiXCR and lists one record per CDR3 protein. Counted here are about 110,000 distinct CDR3 sequences, about a tenth occurring once; the ten biggest clones make up around 29%. Source material: PBMCs, sequenced either directly or after in vitro stimulation (not recorded which). The receptors derive from a human donor in good health (CMV status not recorded). Some clones in this sample may be carry-over from other donors' samples. Each CDR3 is given with its conserved first and last residue. Each record gives: D gene, clone size, V gene, J gene, CDR3 DNA, CDR3 protein. D genes are given only for firm matches. The listing skips clone size in some rows; elsewhere it reads once, few, many or a size class.

TRBD1	many	TRBV7-8	TRBJ2-1	TGTGCCAGCAGCTTCGGGGGACAGGGAAAACACAATGAGCAGTTCTTC	CASSFGGQGKHNEQFF
-	few	TRBV18	TRBJ2-7	TGTGCCAGCTCACCACCGGCAGGGACCCACGAGCAGTACTTC	CASSPPAGTHEQYF
-	many	TRBV19	TRBJ1-1	TGTGCCATTCGGGATGGCCCGCCTGGGACTGAAGCTTTCTTT	CAIRDGPPGTEAFF
TRBD2	many	TRBV7-2	TRBJ2-7	TGTGCCAGCAGCTCAGAGAGACTAGCCGGCTACGAGCAGTACTTC	CASSSERLAGYEQYF
TRBD2	many	TRBV7-8	TRBJ2-2	TGTGCCAGCAGCTTAGAGCGAGCGGGAGGGAACACCGGGGAGCTGTTTTTT	CASSLERAGGNTGELFF
-	-	TRBV25-1	TRBJ1-1	TGTGCCAGCACGCCTAAGGCGGACACTGAAGCTTTCTTT	CASTPKADTEAFF
-	-	TRBV28	TRBJ2-1	TGTGCCAGCAGTTTTCGACTAGTTGTTATCAATGAGCAGTTCTTC	CASSFRLVVINEQFF
-	-	TRBV12-3/TRBV12-4	TRBJ1-1	TGTGCCAGCAGTCCAACCGGGGGTGAGAACACTGAAGCTTTCTTT	CASSPTGGENTEAFF
-	few	TRBV4-3	TRBJ1-1	TGCGCCAGCAGCCAAGATCGGGTCAATCGGCGAAACACTGAAGCTTTCTTT	CASSQDRVNRRNTEAFF
-	many	TRBV12-3/TRBV12-4	TRBJ1-1	TGTGCCAGCAGTTTAGAGACACACTTTGAAATGAACACTGAAGCTTTCTTT	CASSLETHFEMNTEAFF
-	many	TRBV7-9	TRBJ2-1	TGTGCCAGCAGCCGACTCTCCGGGAGAGGGTACAATGAGCAGTTCTTC	CASSRLSGRGYNEQFF
TRBD1	-	TRBV28	TRBJ2-1	TGTGCCAGCAGTGCCCGGACAGGGGGGTCCTACAATGAGCAGTTCTTC	CASSARTGGSYNEQFF
-	many	TRBV6-1	TRBJ2-1	TGTGCCAGCAGGCACTCAGACAAACTCAATGAGCAGTTCTTC	CASRHSDKLNEQFF
-	-	TRBV5-4	TRBJ2-3	TGTGCCAGCAGCGGGCAAGGGGATACGCAGTATTTT	CASSGQGDTQYF
TRBD1	many	TRBV11-2	TRBJ1-6	TGTGCCAGCAGCCTCGACTGGGGACAGTATAATTCACCCCTCCACTTT	CASSLDWGQYNSPLHF
-	-	TRBV11-2	TRBJ2-3	TGTGCCAGCCGGTCGGGCCAGGGATGGGCTAGCACAGATACGCAGTATTTT	CASRSGQGWASTDTQYF
TRBD2	-	TRBV20-1	TRBJ2-1	TGCAGTGCTAGTCCAAGACTAGCGGATAACTACAATGAGCAGTTCTTC	CSASPRLADNYNEQFF
-	-	TRBV28	TRBJ2-7	TGTGCCAGCAGGGACCCGAATACCTACGAGCAGTACTTC	CASRDPNTYEQYF
-	-	TRBV6-4	TRBJ2-3	TGTGCCAGCCCCCTTTCCCAAGCGGACAGAAACACAGATACGCAGTATTTT	CASPLSQADRNTDTQYF
-	many	TRBV24-1	TRBJ2-2	TGTGCCACCAGTGATTCCCCCCCAGGCGCGAACACCGGGGAGCTGTTTTTT	CATSDSPPGANTGELFF
-	many	TRBV12-5	TRBJ2-1	TGTGCTAGTGGTTTGGTCGGCGGGGCTTACAATGAGCAGTTCTTC	CASGLVGGAYNEQFF
TRBD2	many	TRBV7-8	TRBJ2-3	TGTGCCAGCAGCGAAAGCGGGAGAGACACAGATACGCAGTATTTT	CASSESGRDTDTQYF
-	many	TRBV6-1	TRBJ2-4	TGTGCCAGCAGTGAAGCTAAGGGGTACATTCAGTACTTC	CASSEAKGYIQYF
TRBD2	many	TRBV12-3/TRBV12-4	TRBJ2-1	TGTGCCAGCACCCCAGGGCTAGCGGGAGTTGAGCAGTTCTTC	CASTPGLAGVEQFF